The 6 T cell receptor beta chains reported below all come from one sample, sequenced in a study of control samples from healthy donors and cancer patients. Using immunoSEQ multiplex PCR, the repertoire was profiled, and TCRdb retains in-frame clones only, with some absent. The table lists 150,000 to 200,000 clones, around 90% of them singletons. Source material: blood. All receptors come from a woman younger than 45 in good health.

V and J are TRBV12-2 and TRBJ2-3; the table's D call, TRBD2, has no DNA check behind it. TRBV12-2 is a listed pseudogene. The CDR3 runs to 17 residues. For the CDR3, the DNA is TGTGCAAGTCGCTTAGCGGGAGGGGGAACCATCCCAGATACGCAGTATTTT. It yields the protein CASRLAGGGTIPDTQYF.

This chain joins TRBV18 and TRBJ1-5; D is ambiguous. Germline V lookup: CDR1 KGHSH, CDR2 LQKENI. Trimming stripped 7 bases from V and 6 bases from J, with 13 bases between. This CDR3 contains 13 residues. Here the CDR3 reads CASLLGFGQPQHF. CDR3 DNA sequence: TGTGCCAGCTTGTTGGGTTTCGGTCAGCCCCAGCATTTT.

The sample holds one count of this clone. The rearrangement links TRBV28 to TRBJ1-2; no reliable D call. CDR1 is MDHEN, CDR2 SYDVKM, per germline. V was cut by 3 bases and J by 4 bases, with 18 bases left in between. This CDR3 contains 16 residues. The CDR3 coding sequence is TGTGCCAGCAGTTTTCCTCTGGGCCGTAATACCTATGGCTACACCTTC. Translating gives CASSFPLGRNTYGYTF.

The genes are TRBV7-2 and TRBJ2-7; D is perhaps TRBD1 (6 bases). V gave up 5 bases and J gave up 3 bases, with 20 bases separating them. The CDR3 is 16 amino acids. Germline CDR1 and CDR2: SGHTA and FQGNSA. CDR3 coding DNA: TGTGCCAGCAGCCGGGGTATCCGGACAGAGAGCTACGAGCAGTACTTC. Translating gives CASSRGIRTESYEQYF.

The chain employs TRBV5-1 and TRBJ2-5, with 12 positions matching TRBD2. Germline-derived CDR1 and CDR2 are SGHRS and YFSETQ. The CDR3 consists of 17 residues. The J segment lost 5 bases and the V segment lost 4 bases, leaving 12 bases of the junction unmatched. The CDR3 region is CASSIGASGRARETQYF. The CDR3 DNA reads TGCGCCAGCAGCATCGGGGCTAGCGGGAGGGCCCGGGAGACCCAGTACTTC.

This chain connects TRBV30 to TRBJ1-6; a possible D gene is TRBD1 (5 bases). This CDR3 region has 14 residues. Germline V CDR1 and CDR2: GTSNPN, SVGIG (reference sequence). V lost 1 base, J lost 6 bases, and 10 bases lay in between. The CDR3 region is CAWSEGHLNSPLHF. CDR3 DNA sequence: TGTGCCTGGAGTGAAGGACACCTTAATTCACCCCTCCACTTT.